This record concerns one T cell receptor (beta chain) sequence. The authors' processing: By means of reference gene primer amplification, nucleated cell counts were estimated. The assay was immunoSEQ multiplex PCR, and TCRdb's table has in-frame clones only and misses some. The V and J calls and the clone size are those of that table, but D and trimming were determined from the DNA. In the table there are roughly 150,000 clones, roughly 85% of which are singletons. This specimen belongs to a study of blood T cell repertoires in COVID-19. In the study overall: The study drew acute and convalescent COVID-19 samples from the United States, Italy and Spain. T cells, B-cell-depleted T cells, or PBMCs supplied cDNA or gDNA.

Enrolled during active infection, Seattle patients were then followed longitudinally. Sequences were obtained from peripheral blood. This clonotype was sampled from a woman aged 50 to 60 with COVID-19, enrolled during active disease.

The CDR3: CSVEAQRGYQETQYF. The CDR3, as DNA: TGCAGCGTTGAAGCCCAGCGGGGGTACCAAGAGACCCAGTACTTC. The chain joins TRBV29-1 to TRBJ2-5; 8 nucleotides align to TRBD2. V trimming: 1 base; J trimming: 0 bases; junction bases outside the gene matches: 4. Germline V gene sequence: CDR1 SQVTM, CDR2 ANQGSEA. This CDR3 is built from 15 residues.